This T cell receptor beta chain was sequenced during a study listed by TCRdb under 2016. The library came from RT-PCR. Sequencing relied on an Illumina MiSeq. TCRdb reprocessing: public reads trimmed at Q25 with fastp, clones called with MiXCR, in-frame beta chains kept. Rows matching on CDR3 protein sequence are summarized as one entry with the most common DNA and genes. Recorded for this sample are fewer than 800,000 distinct CDR3 sequences; 13% to 15% of them occurred a single time. The biggest ten clones account for 3% to 4.5% of the sample. This clonotype was recorded at least ten times. Its antigen has not been determined. No much larger clone exists at a distance of one base, and base qualities are not known. The CDR3 sequence holds 13 residues, the cysteine and phenylalanine included. Only the CDR3 DNA is retained, 39 bases long and in frame from the first base. From the germline V gene (reference sequence), CDR1 is DFQATT and CDR2 is SNEGSKA. V is clipped by 3 bases and J by 3 bases, and the sequence between their germline boundaries is 11 bases long.

The chain couples TRBV20-1 to TRBJ2-5; the D gene is possibly TRBD2, with 5 bases matching. The sequence came from a female donor in good health, serving as a healthy control. Material for sequencing was memory CD4+ T cells from blood. The encoded CDR3 is CSARPGSKETQYF. The DNA sequence reads TGCAGTGCTAGGCCGGGATCCAAAGAGACCCAGTACTTC.